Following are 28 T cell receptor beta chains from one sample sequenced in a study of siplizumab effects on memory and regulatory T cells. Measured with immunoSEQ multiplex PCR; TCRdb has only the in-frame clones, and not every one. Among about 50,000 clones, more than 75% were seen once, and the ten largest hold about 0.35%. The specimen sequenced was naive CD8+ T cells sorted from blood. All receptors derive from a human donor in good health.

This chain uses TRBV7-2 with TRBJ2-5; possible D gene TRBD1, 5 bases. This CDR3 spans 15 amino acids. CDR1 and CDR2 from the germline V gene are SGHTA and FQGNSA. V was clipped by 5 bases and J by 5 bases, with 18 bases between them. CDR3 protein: CASSPPWRDSETQYF. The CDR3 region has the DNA TGTGCCAGCAGCCCTCCTTGGCGCGACAGCGAGACCCAGTACTTC.

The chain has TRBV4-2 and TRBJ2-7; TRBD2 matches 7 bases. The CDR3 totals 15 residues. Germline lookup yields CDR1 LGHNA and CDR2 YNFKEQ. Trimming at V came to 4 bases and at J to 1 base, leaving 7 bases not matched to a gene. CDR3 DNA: TGTGCCAGCAGCCCCCCGTCGGGAGGTTCCTACGAGCAGTACTTC. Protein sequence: CASSPPSGGSYEQYF.

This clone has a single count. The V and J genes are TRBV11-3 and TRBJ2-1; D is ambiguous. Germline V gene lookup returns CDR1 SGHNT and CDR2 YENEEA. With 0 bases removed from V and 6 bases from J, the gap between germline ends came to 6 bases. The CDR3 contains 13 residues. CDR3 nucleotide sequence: TGTGCCAGCAGCTTAGACCTAGGCAATGAGCAGTTCTTC. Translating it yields CASSLDLGNEQFF.

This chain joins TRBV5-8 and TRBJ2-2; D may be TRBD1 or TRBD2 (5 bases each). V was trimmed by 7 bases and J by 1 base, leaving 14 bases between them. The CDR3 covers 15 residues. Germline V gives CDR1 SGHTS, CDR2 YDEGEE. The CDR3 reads CASRPGPMNTGELFF. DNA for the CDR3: TGTGCCAGCCGCCCGGGACCAATGAACACCGGGGAGCTGTTTTTT.

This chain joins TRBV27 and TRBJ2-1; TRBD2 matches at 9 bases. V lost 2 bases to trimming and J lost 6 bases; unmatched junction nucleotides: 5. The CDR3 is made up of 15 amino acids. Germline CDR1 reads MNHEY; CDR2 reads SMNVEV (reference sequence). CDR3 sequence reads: CASSLAGGGGNEQFF. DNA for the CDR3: TGTGCCAGCAGTTTAGCGGGGGGGGGTGGCAATGAGCAGTTCTTC.

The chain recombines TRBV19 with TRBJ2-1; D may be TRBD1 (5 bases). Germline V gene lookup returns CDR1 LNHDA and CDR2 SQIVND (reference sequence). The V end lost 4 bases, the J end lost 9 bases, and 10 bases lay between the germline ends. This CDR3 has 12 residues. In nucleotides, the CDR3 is TGTGCCAGTAGTACAGGGTTTCGTGAGCAGTTCTTC. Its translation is CASSTGFREQFF.

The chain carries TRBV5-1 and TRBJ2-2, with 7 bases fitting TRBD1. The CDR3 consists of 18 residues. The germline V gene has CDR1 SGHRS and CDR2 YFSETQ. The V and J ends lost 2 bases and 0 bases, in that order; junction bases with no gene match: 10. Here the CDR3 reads CASSLFIAGTANTGELFF. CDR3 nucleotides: TGCGCCAGCAGCTTATTCATCGCCGGGACAGCGAACACCGGGGAGCTGTTTTTT.

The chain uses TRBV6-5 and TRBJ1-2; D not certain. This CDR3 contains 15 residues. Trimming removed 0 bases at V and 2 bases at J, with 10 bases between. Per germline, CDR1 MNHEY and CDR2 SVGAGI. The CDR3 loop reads CASSYSSGNNYGYTF. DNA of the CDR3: TGTGCCAGCAGTTACTCTTCCGGGAACAACTATGGCTACACCTTC.

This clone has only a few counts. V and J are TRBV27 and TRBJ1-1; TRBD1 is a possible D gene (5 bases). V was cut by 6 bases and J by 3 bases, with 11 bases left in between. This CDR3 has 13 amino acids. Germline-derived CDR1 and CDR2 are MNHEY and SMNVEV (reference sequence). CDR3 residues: CASRPGMDTEAFF. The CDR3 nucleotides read TGTGCCAGCAGGCCAGGGATGGACACTGAAGCTTTCTTT.

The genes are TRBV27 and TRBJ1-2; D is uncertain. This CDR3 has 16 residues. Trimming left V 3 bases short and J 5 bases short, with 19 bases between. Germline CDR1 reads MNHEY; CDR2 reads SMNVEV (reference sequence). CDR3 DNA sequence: TGTGCCAGCAGTTTCGGAATTAATCCCCTGAGTTATGGCTACACCTTC. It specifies CASSFGINPLSYGYTF.

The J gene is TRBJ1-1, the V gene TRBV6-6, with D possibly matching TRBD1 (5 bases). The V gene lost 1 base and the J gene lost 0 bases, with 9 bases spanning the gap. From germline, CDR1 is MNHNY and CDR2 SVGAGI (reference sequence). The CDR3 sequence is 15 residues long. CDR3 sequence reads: CASSYLWTLNTEAFF. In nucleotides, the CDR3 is TGTGCCAGCAGTTACTTGTGGACACTGAACACTGAAGCTTTCTTT.

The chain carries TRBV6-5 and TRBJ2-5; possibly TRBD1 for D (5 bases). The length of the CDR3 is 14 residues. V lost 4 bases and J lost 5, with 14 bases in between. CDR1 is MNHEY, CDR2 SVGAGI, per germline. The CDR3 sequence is CASSSPGRQETQYF. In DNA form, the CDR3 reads TGTGCCAGCAGTTCCCCGGGCCGACAGGAGACCCAGTACTTC.

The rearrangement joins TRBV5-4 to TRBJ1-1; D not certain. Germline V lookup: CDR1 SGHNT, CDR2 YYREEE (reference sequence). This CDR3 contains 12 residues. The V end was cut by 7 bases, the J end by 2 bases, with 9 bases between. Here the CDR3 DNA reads TGTGCCAGCGAGGGCCTTAACACTGAAGCTTTCTTT. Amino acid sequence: CASEGLNTEAFF.

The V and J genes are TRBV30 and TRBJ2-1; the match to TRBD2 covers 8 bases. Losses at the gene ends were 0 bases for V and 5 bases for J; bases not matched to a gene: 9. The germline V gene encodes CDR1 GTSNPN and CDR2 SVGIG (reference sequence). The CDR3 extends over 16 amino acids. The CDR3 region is CAWSVSIAGRNNEQFF. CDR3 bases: TGTGCCTGGAGTGTTTCTATAGCGGGAAGGAACAATGAGCAGTTCTTC. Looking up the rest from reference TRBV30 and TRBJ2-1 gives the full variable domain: SQTIHQWPATLVQPVGSPLSLECTVEGTSNPNLYWYRQAAGRGLQLLFYSVGIGQISSEVPQNLSASRPQDRQFILSSKKLLLSDSGFYLCAWSVSIAGRNNEQFFGPGTRLTVL.

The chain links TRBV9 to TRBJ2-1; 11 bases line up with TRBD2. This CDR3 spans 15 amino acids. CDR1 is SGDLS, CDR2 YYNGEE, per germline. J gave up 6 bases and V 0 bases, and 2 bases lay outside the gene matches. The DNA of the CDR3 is TGTGCCAGCAGCGTAGGACTAGCGGGGCTCAATGAGCAGTTCTTC. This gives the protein CASSVGLAGLNEQFF.

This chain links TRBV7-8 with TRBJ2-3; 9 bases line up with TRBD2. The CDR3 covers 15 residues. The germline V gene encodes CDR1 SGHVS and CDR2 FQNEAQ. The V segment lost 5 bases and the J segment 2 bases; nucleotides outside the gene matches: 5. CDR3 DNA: TGTGCCAGCAGCGTGACTAGCGGTGACACAGATACGCAGTATTTT. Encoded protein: CASSVTSGDTDTQYF. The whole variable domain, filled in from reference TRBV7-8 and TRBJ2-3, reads GAGVSQSPRYKVAKRGQDVALRCDPISGHVSLFWYQQALGQGPEFLTYFQNEAQLDKSGLPSDRFFAERPEGSVSTLKIQRTQQEDSAVYLCASSVTSGDTDTQYFGPGTRLTVL.

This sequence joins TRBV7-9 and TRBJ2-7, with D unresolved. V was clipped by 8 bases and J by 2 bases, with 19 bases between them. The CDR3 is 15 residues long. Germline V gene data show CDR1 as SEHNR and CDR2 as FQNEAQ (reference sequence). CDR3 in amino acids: CASGFGALDAYEQYF. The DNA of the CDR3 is TGTGCCAGCGGATTCGGAGCTTTAGACGCCTACGAGCAGTACTTC.

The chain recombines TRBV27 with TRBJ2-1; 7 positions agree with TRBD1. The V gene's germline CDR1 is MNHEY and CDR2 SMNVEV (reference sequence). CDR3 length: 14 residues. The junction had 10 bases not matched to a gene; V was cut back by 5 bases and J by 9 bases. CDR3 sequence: CASSNQQGTGEQFF. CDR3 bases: TGTGCCAGCAGTAATCAACAGGGGACGGGTGAGCAGTTCTTC.

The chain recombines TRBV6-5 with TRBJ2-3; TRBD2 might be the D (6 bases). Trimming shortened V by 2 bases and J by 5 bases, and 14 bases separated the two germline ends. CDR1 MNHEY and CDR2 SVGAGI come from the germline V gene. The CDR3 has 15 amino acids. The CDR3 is CASSYGGGGLDTQYF. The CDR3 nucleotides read TGTGCCAGCAGTTACGGGGGAGGCGGGTTAGATACGCAGTATTTT.

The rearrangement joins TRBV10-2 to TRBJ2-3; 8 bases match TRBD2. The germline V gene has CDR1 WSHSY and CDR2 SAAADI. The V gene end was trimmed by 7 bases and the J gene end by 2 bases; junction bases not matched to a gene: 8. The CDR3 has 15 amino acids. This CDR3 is CASKAGRANTDTQYF. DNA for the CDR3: TGCGCCAGCAAGGCCGGGAGGGCCAACACAGATACGCAGTATTTT.

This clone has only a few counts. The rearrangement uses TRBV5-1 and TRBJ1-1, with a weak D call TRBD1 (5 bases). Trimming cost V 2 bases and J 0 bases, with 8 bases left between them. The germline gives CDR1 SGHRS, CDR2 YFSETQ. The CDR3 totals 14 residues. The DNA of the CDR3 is TGCGCCAGCAGCTTTCAGGGCATGAACACTGAAGCTTTCTTT. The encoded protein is CASSFQGMNTEAFF.

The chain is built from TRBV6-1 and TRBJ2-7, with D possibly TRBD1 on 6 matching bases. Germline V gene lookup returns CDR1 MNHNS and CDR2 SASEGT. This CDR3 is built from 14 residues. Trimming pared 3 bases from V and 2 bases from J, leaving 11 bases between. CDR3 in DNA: TGTGCCAGCAGTGAGGGACACAGGCCCTACGAGCAGTACTTC. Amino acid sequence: CASSEGHRPYEQYF.

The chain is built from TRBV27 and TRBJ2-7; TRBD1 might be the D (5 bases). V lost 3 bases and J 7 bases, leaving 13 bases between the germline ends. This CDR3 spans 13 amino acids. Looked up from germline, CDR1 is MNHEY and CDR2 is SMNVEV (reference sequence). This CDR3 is CASSLGPSREQYF. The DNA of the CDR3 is TGTGCCAGCAGTTTGGGGCCTTCCAGGGAGCAGTACTTC.

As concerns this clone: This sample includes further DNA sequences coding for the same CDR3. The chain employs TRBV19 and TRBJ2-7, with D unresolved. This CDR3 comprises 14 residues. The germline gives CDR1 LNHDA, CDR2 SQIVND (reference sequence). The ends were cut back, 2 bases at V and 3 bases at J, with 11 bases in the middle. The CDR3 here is CASSISGSSYEQYF. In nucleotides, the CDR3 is TGTGCCAGTAGTATAAGTGGCTCGAGCTACGAGCAGTACTTC.

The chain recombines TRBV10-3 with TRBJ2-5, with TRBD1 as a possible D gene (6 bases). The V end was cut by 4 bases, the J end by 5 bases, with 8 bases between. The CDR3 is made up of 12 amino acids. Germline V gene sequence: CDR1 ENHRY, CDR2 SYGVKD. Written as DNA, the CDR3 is TGTGCCATCAGTGGGACAGCCGAGACCCAGTACTTC. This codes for CAISGTAETQYF.

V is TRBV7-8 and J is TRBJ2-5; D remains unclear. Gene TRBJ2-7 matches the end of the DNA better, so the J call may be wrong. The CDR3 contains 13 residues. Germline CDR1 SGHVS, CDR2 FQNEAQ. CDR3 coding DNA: TGTGCCAGCAGCTTAGACCCTTACTACGAGCAGTACTTC. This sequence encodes CASSLDPYYEQYF.

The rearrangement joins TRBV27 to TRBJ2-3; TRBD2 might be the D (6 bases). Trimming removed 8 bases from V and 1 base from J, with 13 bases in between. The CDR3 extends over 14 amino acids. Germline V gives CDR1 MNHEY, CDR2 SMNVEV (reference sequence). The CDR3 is CASGLNGGTDTQYF. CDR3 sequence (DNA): TGTGCCAGCGGACTAAATGGGGGCACAGATACGCAGTATTTT.

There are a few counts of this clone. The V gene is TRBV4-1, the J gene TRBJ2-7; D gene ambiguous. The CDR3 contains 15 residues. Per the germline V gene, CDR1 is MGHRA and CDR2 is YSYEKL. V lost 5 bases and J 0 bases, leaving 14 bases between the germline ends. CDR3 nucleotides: TGCGCCAGCAGCTCCTCGGCTTTCCGCTCCTACGAGCAGTACTTC. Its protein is CASSSSAFRSYEQYF.